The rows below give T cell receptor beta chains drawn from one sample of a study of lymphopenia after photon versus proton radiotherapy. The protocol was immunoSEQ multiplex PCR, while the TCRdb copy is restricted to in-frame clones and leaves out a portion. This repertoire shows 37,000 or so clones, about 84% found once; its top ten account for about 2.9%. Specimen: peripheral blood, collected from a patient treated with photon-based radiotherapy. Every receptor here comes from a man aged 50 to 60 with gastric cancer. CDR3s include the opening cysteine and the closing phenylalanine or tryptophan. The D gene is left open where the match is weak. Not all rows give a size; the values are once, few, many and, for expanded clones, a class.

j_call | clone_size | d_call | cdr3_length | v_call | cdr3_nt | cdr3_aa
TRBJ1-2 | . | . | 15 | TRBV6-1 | TGTGCCAGCAGTGAACCAATACAGGTCTACTATGGCTACACCTTC | CASSEPIQVYYGYTF
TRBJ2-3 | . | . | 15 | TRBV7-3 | TGTGCCAGCAGCTTAACCTGGCTAGCTGCAGATACGCAGTATTTT | CASSLTWLAADTQYF
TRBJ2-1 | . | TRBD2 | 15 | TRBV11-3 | TGTGCCAGCAGCTCCCCAGCGGGAGGGCCAAATGAGCAGTTCTTC | CASSSPAGGPNEQFF
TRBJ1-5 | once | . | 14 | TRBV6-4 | TGTGCCAGCAGTGGCCAGGGGCCCCATCAGCCCCAGCATTTT | CASSGQGPHQPQHF
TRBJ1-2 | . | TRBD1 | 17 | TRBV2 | TGTGCCAGCAGGGGGACAGGGGGCGCCAGGGTCCCTAGGGGCTACACCTTC | CASRGTGGARVPRGYTF
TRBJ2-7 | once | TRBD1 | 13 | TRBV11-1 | TGTGCCAGCAGCTTAGGACAGGGTGGGGAGCAGTACTTC | CASSLGQGGEQYF
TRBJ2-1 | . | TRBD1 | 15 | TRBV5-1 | TGCGCCAGCAGCGTGGACAGGGCTCCTTACAATGAGCAGTTCTTC | CASSVDRAPYNEQFF
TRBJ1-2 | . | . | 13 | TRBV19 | TGTGCCAGTAGGCTCACGGGAAACTATGGCTACACCTTC | CASRLTGNYGYTF
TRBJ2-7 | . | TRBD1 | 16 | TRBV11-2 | TGTGCCAGCACACTACTAGCCGGGACAGGCACCTACGAGCAGTACTTC | CASTLLAGTGTYEQYF
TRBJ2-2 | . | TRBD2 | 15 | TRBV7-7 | TGTGCCAGCAGCTTAGGGGGTAGCGGGACCGGGGAGCTGTTTTTT | CASSLGGSGTGELFF
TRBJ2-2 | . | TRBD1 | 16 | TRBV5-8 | TGTGCCAGCAGTAGGGTCACAGGGGCGAACACCGGGGAGCTGTTTTTT | CASSRVTGANTGELFF
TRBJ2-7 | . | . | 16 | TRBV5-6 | TGTGCCAGCAGCTTGGGCACAGGGCCCGGCTCACGGGAGCAGTACTTC | CASSLGTGPGSREQYF
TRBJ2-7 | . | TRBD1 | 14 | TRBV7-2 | TGTGCCAGCAGCCCGTCGACAGGGTCCTACGAGCAGTACTTC | CASSPSTGSYEQYF
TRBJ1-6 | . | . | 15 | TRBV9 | TGTGCCAGCAGCAAGAGACAGTCGGAGGGATCACCCCTCCACTTT | CASSKRQSEGSPLHF
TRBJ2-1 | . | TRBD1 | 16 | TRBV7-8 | TGTGCCAGCAACGTAGGTAGACAGGGGGGGCTAGGTGAGCAGTTCTTC | CASNVGRQGGLGEQFF
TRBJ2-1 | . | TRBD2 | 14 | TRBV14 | TGTGCCAGCAGGTCTAGCGGAGCTTACAATGAGCAGTTCTTC | CASRSSGAYNEQFF
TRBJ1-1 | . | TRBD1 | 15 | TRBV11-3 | TGTGCCAGCAGCCAGGGACAGGGTGCTGGCACTGAAGCTTTCTTT | CASSQGQGAGTEAFF
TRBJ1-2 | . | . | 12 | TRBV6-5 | TGTGCCACCCACAGGGATCCCTATGGCTACACCTTC | CATHRDPYGYTF
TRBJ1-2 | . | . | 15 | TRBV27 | TGTGCCAGCAGCCGATCGGAAGGGGGAAGGCATGGCTACACCTTC | CASSRSEGGRHGYTF
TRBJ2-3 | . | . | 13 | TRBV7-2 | TGTGCCAGCAGCCCGTACCTCACAGATACGCAGTATTTT | CASSPYLTDTQYF
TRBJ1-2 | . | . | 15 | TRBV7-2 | TGTGCCAGCAGCTTAGAAGGCTCCCTCGGCTATGGCTACACCTTC | CASSLEGSLGYGYTF
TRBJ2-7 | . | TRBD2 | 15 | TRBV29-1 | TGCAGCGTTGCGGGGGACTACCGATACCACTACGAGCAGTACTTC | CSVAGDYRYHYEQYF
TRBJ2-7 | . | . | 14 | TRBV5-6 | TGTGCCAGCAGCTTCCGCGACAGTGCCTACGAGCAGTACTTC | CASSFRDSAYEQYF
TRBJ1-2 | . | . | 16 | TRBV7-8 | TGTGCCAGCAGCGCCCCAGTTACCCGAAAGACCTATGGCTACACCTTC | CASSAPVTRKTYGYTF
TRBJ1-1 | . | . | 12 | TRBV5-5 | TGTGCCAGCGTCAGGGGAGGCGCTGAAGCTTTCTTT | CASVRGGAEAFF
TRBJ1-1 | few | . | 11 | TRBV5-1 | TGCGCCAGCAGCTTCGGCACTGAAGCTTTCTTT | CASSFGTEAFF
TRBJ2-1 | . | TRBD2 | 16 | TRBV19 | TGTGCCAGTAGTATAGAGAATAGCGGGATCTACAATGAGCAGTTCTTC | CASSIENSGIYNEQFF
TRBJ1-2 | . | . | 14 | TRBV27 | TGTGCCACCCTAGCCTGGGGGTTGGAGGGTGGCTACACCTTC | CATLAWGLEGGYTF
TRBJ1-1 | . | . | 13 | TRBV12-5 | TGTGCTAGTGGTTTAGGAGGATTCTCTGAAGCTTTCTTT | CASGLGGFSEAFF
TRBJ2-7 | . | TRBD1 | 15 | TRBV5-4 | TGTGCCAGCAGCATATCGAGACAGGGGTCGGGGGAGCAGTACTTC | CASSISRQGSGEQYF
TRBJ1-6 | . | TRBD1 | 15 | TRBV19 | TGTGCCAGTAGTCCCGGACAGGGGGCAAATTCACCCCTCCACTTT | CASSPGQGANSPLHF
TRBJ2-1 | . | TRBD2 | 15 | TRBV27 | TGTGCCAGCACCGCCGGGACTAGCGGGAGTCTTCGGCAGTTCTTC | CASTAGTSGSLRQFF
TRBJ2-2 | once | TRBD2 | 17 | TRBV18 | TGTGCCAGCTCACCTCCCATAGCGGGGCTGAACACCGGGGAGCTGTTTTTT | CASSPPIAGLNTGELFF
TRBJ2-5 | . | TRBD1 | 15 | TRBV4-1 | TGCGCCAGCAGCCAAGTGGGACAGGGCCAAGAGACCCAGTACTTC | CASSQVGQGQETQYF
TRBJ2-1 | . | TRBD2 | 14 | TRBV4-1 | TGCGCCAGCAGCCGGCTAGCGGGTCTCCCTGAGCAGTTCTTC | CASSRLAGLPEQFF
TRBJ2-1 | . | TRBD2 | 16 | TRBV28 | TGTGCCAGCAACCCTCTACTAGCGGCTTCCTACAATGAGCAGTTCTTC | CASNPLLAASYNEQFF
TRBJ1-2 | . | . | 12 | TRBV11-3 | TGTGCCAGCAGCTTAGAGAACTATGGCTACACCTTC | CASSLENYGYTF
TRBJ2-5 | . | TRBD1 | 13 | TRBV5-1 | TGCGCCAGCAGCCTCTGGACAGGAGAGACCCAGTACTTC | CASSLWTGETQYF
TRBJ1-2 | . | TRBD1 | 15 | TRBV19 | TGTGCCAGTAGACCCGGGACAGGGACTAACTATGGCTACACCTTC | CASRPGTGTNYGYTF
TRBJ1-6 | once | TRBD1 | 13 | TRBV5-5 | TGTGCCAGCAGCTGGGGACAGGGCTCACCCCTCCACTTT | CASSWGQGSPLHF
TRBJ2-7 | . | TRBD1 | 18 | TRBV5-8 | TGTGCCAGCCCTACCAGGGACAGGCCCCCCAGGAGCTCCTACGAGCAGTACTTC | CASPTRDRPPRSSYEQYF
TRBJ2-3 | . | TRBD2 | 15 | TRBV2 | TGTGCCAGCAGTGTTCTGGGGGGAGGGGCAGATACGCAGTATTTT | CASSVLGGGADTQYF
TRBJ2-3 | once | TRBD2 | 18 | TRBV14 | TGTGCCAGCAGCCACCCGGGACTAGCGGGAGGATTCTCAGATACGCAGTATTTT | CASSHPGLAGGFSDTQYF
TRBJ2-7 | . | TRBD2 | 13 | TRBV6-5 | TGTGCCAGCATGGAGCGGGAGAACTACGAGCAGTACTTC | CASMERENYEQYF
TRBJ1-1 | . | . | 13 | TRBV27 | TGTGCCAGCAGCGAGGGAGGAAACACTGAAGCTTTCTTT | CASSEGGNTEAFF
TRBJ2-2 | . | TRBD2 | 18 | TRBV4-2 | TGTGCCAGCAGCGCATCGGGAGCGGGAGTTTGGAACACCGGGGAGCTGTTTTTT | CASSASGAGVWNTGELFF
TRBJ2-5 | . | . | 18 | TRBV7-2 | TGTGCCAGCAGCTTAGGCCCAGGAGGCACAGGTGGTCAGAAGACCCAGTACTTC | CASSLGPGGTGGQKTQYF
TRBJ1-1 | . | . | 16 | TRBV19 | TGTGCCAGTAGTATAAAGCAAACGACTAAGAACACTGAAGCTTTCTTT | CASSIKQTTKNTEAFF
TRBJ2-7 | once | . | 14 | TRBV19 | TGTGCCAGTAGGTTACGAGCGGACCTATACGAGCAGTACTTC | CASRLRADLYEQYF
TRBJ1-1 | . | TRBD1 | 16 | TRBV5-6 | TGTGCCAGCAGCTTCGGGACAGGGGCTGGGTATACTGAAGCTTTCTTT | CASSFGTGAGYTEAFF
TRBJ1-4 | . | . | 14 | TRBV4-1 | TGCGCCAGCAGCCGCAGCACAACTAATGAAAAACTGTTTTTT | CASSRSTTNEKLFF
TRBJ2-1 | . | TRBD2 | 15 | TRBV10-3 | TGTGCCATCAGTAACCGGGACTACTCCTACAATGAGCAGTTCTTC | CAISNRDYSYNEQFF
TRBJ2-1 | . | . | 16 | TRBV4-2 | TGTGCCAGCAGCCTAGGGGGGGGCGGTCTCTACAATGAGCAGTTCTTC | CASSLGGGGLYNEQFF